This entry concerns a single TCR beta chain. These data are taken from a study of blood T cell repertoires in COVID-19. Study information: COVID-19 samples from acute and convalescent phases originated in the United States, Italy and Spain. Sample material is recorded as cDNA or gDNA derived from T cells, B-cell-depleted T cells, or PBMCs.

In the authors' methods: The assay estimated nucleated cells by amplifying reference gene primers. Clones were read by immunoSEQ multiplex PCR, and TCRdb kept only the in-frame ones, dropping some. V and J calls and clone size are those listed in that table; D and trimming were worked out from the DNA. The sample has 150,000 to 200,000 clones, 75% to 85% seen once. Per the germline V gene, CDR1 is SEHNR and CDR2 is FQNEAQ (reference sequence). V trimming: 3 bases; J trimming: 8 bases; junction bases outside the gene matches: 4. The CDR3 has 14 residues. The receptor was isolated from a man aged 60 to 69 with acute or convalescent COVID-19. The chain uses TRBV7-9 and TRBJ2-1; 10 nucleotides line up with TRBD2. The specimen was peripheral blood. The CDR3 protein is CASSLGLAGDEQFF. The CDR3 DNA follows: TGTGCCAGCAGCTTGGGGCTAGCGGGAGATGAGCAGTTCTTC.